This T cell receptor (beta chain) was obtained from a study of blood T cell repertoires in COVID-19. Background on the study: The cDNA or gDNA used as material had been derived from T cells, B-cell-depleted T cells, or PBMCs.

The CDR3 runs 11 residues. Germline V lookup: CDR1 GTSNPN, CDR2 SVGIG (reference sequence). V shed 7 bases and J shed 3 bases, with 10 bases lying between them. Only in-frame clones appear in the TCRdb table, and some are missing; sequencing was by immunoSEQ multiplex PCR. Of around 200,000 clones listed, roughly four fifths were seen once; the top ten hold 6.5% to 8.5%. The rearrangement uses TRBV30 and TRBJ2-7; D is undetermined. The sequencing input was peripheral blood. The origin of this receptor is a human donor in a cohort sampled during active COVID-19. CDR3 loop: CALLRNYEQYF. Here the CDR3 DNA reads TGTGCCTTACTCAGGAACTACGAGCAGTACTTC.